Listed here are 10 T cell receptor beta chains from one sample, sequenced in a study of cytomegalovirus exposure and HLA in healthy donors. A multiplex PCR was run with 60 Vbeta primers and 13 Jbeta primers. Sequencing used immunoSEQ multiplex PCR; TCRdb keeps in-frame clones, though not all of them. The repertoire holds 150,000 to 200,000 clones, with approximately 73% as singletons. Sequencing used PBMCs. Receptor source: a man aged 30 to 39 in good health and CMV-seropositive.

This rearrangement joins TRBV29-1 to TRBJ1-1, with D perhaps matching TRBD1 (5 bases). Germline CDR1 SQVTM, CDR2 ANQGSEA. V was cut by 1 base and J by 3 bases, with 6 bases left in between. The CDR3 runs to 12 residues. The CDR3, as DNA: TGCAGCGTTGAAGTAGGGGACACTGAAGCTTTCTTT. Protein sequence: CSVEVGDTEAFF.

V is TRBV4-2 and J is TRBJ2-2; D perhaps matches TRBD2 (6 bases). Trimming stripped 6 bases from V and 3 bases from J, with 14 bases between. The CDR3 extends over 15 amino acids. The germline V gene has CDR1 LGHNA and CDR2 YNFKEQ. The CDR3 DNA reads TGTGCCAGCAGTGAAGGAGGGTGGGACACCGGGGAGCTGTTTTTT. Amino acids: CASSEGGWDTGELFF.

As concerns this clone: Compared with germline, one end of the junction differs, possibly owing to a read error. This chain links TRBV6-1 with TRBJ2-1, with 7 bases lining up with TRBD2. CDR3 length equals 14 residues. Germline V gene lookup returns CDR1 MNHNS and CDR2 SASEGT. CDR3 loop: CASSEVLELAVDIF. The CDR3 DNA reads TGTGCCAGCAGTGAAGTTTTGGAGCTAGCGGTGGACATCTTC.

The chain is built from TRBV14 and TRBJ1-2; no firm D call. Per the germline V gene, CDR1 is SGHDN and CDR2 is FVKESK. Trimming shortened V by 6 bases and J by 8 bases, and 16 bases separated the two germline ends. This CDR3 comprises 13 residues. In nucleotides, the CDR3 is TGTGCCAGCAGTGTACTGGGGAGAGAGGGCTACACCTTC. Protein sequence: CASSVLGREGYTF.

The chain uses TRBV2 and TRBJ2-1; 7 bases agree with TRBD2. The trim removed 8 bases at V and 7 bases at J, leaving 8 bases unmatched. This CDR3 contains 13 residues. The germline V gene has CDR1 SNHLY and CDR2 FYNNEI. The CDR3 is CASYNEAGNEQFF. Here the CDR3 DNA reads TGTGCCAGCTATAACGAAGCGGGAAATGAGCAGTTCTTC.

The chain uses TRBV19 and TRBJ2-1, with D possibly TRBD2 on 6 matching bases. The CDR3 has 14 residues. Germline CDR1 is LNHDA and CDR2 is SQIVND (reference sequence). V was cut by 3 bases and J by 4 bases, with 10 bases left in between. The CDR3 is CASSISGPYNEQFF. The CDR3 DNA reads as TGTGCCAGTAGTATTAGCGGACCGTACAATGAGCAGTTCTTC.

The chain combines TRBV6-1 with TRBJ2-5; D unresolved. The J call is uncertain, as TRBJ2-7 better fits the DNA end. Germline CDR1 and CDR2: MNHNS and SASEGT. The CDR3 length is 15 residues. CDR3 nucleotides: TGTGCCAGCAGTGTCCTCATTTCGAACTCCTACGAGCAGTACTTC. Protein sequence: CASSVLISNSYEQYF.

This clone was observed a single time. The chain carries TRBV7-3 and TRBJ1-2; maybe TRBD1 (6 bases). Germline V gene sequence: CDR1 SGHTA, CDR2 FQGTGA. Trimming took 7 bases from V and 5 from J, leaving 26 bases between them. The CDR3 runs to 17 residues. Here the CDR3 DNA reads TGTGCCAGCATCCGATTCGCGGGGGGCGCATCGGGATATGGCTACACCTTC. Translating it yields CASIRFAGGASGYGYTF.

This clone was detected a few times. The chain links TRBV6-5 to TRBJ2-7; 7 nucleotides agree with TRBD2. Germline assignment: CDR1 MNHEY and CDR2 SVGAGI. V gave up 4 bases and J gave up 4 bases; unmatched junction bases: 10. This CDR3 region has 15 residues. The CDR3 bases are TGTGCCAGCAGTTCGGGTGCGGGAGTTACATACGAGCAGTACTTC. Translating it yields CASSSGAGVTYEQYF.

This chain uses TRBV9 with TRBJ1-1; 8 bases match TRBD1. Per the germline V gene, CDR1 is SGDLS and CDR2 is YYNGEE. The V segment lost 3 bases and the J segment 7 bases; nucleotides outside the gene matches: 8. CDR3 length: 14 amino acids. The CDR3, as DNA: TGTGCCAGCAGCGAGAGCCCGGACAGGGTTGAAGCTTTCTTT. Translation: CASSESPDRVEAFF. Full variable domain (missing parts from reference TRBV9 and TRBJ1-1): DSGVTQTPKHLITATGQRVTLRCSPRSGDLSVYWYQQSLDQGLQFLIQYYNGEERAKGNILERFSAQQFPDLHSELNLSSLELGDSALYFCASSESPDRVEAFFGQGTRLTVV.